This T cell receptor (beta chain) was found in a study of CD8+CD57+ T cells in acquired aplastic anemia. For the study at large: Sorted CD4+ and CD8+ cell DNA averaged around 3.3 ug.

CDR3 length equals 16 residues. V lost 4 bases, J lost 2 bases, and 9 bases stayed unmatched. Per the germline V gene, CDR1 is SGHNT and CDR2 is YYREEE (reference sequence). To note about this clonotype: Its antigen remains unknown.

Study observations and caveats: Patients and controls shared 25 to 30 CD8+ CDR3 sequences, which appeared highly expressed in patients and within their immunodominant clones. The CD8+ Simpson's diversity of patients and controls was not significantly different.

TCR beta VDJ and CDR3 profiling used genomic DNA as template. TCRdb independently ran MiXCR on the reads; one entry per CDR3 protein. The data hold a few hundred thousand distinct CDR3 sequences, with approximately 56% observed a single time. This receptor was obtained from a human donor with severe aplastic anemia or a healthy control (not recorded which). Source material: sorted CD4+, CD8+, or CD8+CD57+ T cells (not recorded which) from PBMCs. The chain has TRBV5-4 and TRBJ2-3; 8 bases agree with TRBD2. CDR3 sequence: CASSPTPAGVTDTQYF. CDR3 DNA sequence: TGTGCCAGCAGCCCTACACCAGCGGGGGTCACAGATACGCAGTATTTT.